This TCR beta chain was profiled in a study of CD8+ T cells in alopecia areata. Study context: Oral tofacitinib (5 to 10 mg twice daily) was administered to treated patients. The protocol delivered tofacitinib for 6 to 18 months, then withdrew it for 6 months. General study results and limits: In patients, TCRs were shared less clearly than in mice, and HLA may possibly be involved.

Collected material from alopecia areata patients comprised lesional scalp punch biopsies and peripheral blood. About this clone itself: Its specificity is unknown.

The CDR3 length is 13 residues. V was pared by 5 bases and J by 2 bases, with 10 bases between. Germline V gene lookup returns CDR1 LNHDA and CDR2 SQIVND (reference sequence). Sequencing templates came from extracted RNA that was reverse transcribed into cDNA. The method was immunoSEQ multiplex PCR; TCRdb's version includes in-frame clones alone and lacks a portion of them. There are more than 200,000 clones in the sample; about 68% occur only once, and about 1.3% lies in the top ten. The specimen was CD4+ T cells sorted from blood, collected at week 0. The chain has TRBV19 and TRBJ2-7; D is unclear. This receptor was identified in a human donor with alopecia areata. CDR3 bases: TGTGCCAGTAGTGTGGCAGCCGCCTACGAGCAGTACTTC. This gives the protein CASSVAAAYEQYF.